These T cell receptor beta chains were read from a single sample in a study of T cell changes during pregnancy in multiple sclerosis. The assay was immunoSEQ multiplex PCR, and TCRdb's table has in-frame clones only and misses some. The repertoire holds around 60,000 clones, 92% seen once, with more than 2.5% in the top ten. The source was peripheral blood, collected in the second trimester of pregnancy. All receptors come from a female donor in good health, enrolled as a control in a pregnancy study. The CDR3 runs from the conserved cysteine through the conserved F or W. D genes are given only for firm matches. Size is omitted from some rows. Given values are once, few, many or a class for expanded clones.

V	J	D	size	DNA	CDR3
TRBV11-3	TRBJ2-4	-	-	TGTGCCAGCAGCCCCCCGGGGGAAAACATTCAGTACTTC	CASSPPGENIQYF
TRBV30	TRBJ1-2	TRBD1	-	TGTGCCTCCCGGGACAGACATGGCTACACCTTC	CASRDRHGYTF
TRBV5-1	TRBJ2-2	-	-	TGCGCCAGCAGCTTATTTCGAGGTCTCGGCACCGGGGAGCTGTTTTTT	CASSLFRGLGTGELFF
TRBV10-3	TRBJ2-1	TRBD2	-	TGTGCCATCAGTCGGGGGGGTTACAATGAGCAGTTCTTC	CAISRGGYNEQFF
TRBV28	TRBJ1-1	-	-	TGTGCCAGCAGGGACCCCACCGGGGGGACTGAAGCTTTCTTT	CASRDPTGGTEAFF
TRBV11-3	TRBJ2-1	TRBD2	-	TGTGCCAGCAGCGGGTGGGCGGTCAGGAATAAGCGGGGGGGCAATGAGCAGTTCTTC	CASSGWAVRNKRGGNEQFF
TRBV7-8	TRBJ2-7	-	-	TGTGCCAGCAGCTTAGTAGCTAGGGGACTGGGGATCTACGAGCAGTACTTC	CASSLVARGLGIYEQYF
TRBV2	TRBJ2-6	TRBD1	-	TGTGCCAGCAAGGACAGGACATACTCTGGGGCCAACGTCCTGACTTTC	CASKDRTYSGANVLTF
TRBV21-1	TRBJ1-2	-	-	TGTGCCAGCAGCGAAGGGGAAGGGACTCGCTATGGCTACACCTTC	CASSEGEGTRYGYTF
TRBV19	TRBJ1-1	-	-	TGTGCCAGTAGTATTACCCAGGGGAACACTGAAGCTTTCTTT	CASSITQGNTEAFF
TRBV5-4	TRBJ2-1	TRBD2	once	TGTGCCAGCAGCGGGGCCTCCGGGACTAGCGGGAGATATGAGCAGTTCTTC	CASSGASGTSGRYEQFF
TRBV21-1	TRBJ2-6	-	-	TGTGCCAGCAGCAAAGACGACAGGACCAGCTCTGGGGCCAACGTCCTGACTTTC	CASSKDDRTSSGANVLTF
TRBV7-2	TRBJ2-1	TRBD2	-	TGTGCCAGCAGCTTATACCCACAGGGACTAGCGGGTGGGCTCAATGAGCAGTTCTTC	CASSLYPQGLAGGLNEQFF
TRBV7-3	TRBJ2-5	-	-	TGTGCCAGCAGCTACGGAGGAGGGAGAGAGACCCAGTACTTC	CASSYGGGRETQYF
TRBV15	TRBJ2-3	TRBD2	-	TGTGCCACCAGCAGAGAAGCGGGGGGGCCAGATACGCAGTATTTT	CATSREAGGPDTQYF
TRBV28	TRBJ2-3	-	-	TGTGCCAGCACTCCCGCCGGGATGTCTTTCGGTACGCAGTATTTT	CASTPAGMSFGTQYF
TRBV2	TRBJ2-7	-	-	TGTGCCAGCAGTGAACTGGAGACTAGTGGCGAGCAGTACTTC	CASSELETSGEQYF
TRBV29-1	TRBJ2-7	-	-	TGCAGCGTTGAAGTCCGAGGCGAGCAGTACTTC	CSVEVRGEQYF
TRBV5-1	TRBJ2-6	TRBD2	-	TGCGCCAGCTCCTCTTGGGGGGGGGTCCCCTCTGGGGCCAACGTCCTGACTTTC	CASSSWGGVPSGANVLTF
TRBV6-1	TRBJ2-3	TRBD2	few	TGTGCCAGCAGTGAAGCGGGCGGGGGAAGCACAGATACGCAGTATTTT	CASSEAGGGSTDTQYF
TRBV19	TRBJ1-2	TRBD1	-	TGTGCCAGTAGTATAGTGGACAGGGGCTATGGCTACACCTTC	CASSIVDRGYGYTF
TRBV7-3	TRBJ2-3	TRBD2	-	TGTGCCAGCAGCTTAACTAGCGGGTACTCAGATACGCAGTATTTT	CASSLTSGYSDTQYF
TRBV2	TRBJ2-5	-	-	TGTGCCAGCAGTGAATCCCGTCTCGGAGGGTTTGAGACCCAGTACTTC	CASSESRLGGFETQYF
TRBV14	TRBJ1-1	TRBD1	-	TGTGCCAGCAGCCGGGACAGAGACTACACTGAAGCTTTCTTT	CASSRDRDYTEAFF
TRBV7-3	TRBJ2-1	TRBD2	-	TGTGCCAGCAGCTTGACCCAAAGGGGGAGCGGGAGGGCCGGGAGTAATGAGCAGTTCTTC	CASSLTQRGSGRAGSNEQFF
TRBV9	TRBJ1-5	TRBD1	-	TGTGCCAGCAGCCCCGGGACAGGGATTTATCAGCCCCAGCATTTT	CASSPGTGIYQPQHF
TRBV7-2	TRBJ2-2	-	-	TGTGCCAGCAGCCCCCGGGGTAGCGTCATCAACACCGGGGAGCTGTTTTTT	CASSPRGSVINTGELFF
TRBV7-9	TRBJ1-2	-	-	TGTGCCAGCAGCTTAATCGGGTTGGCGAACTATGGCTACACCTTC	CASSLIGLANYGYTF
TRBV6-1	TRBJ1-1	TRBD1	few	TGTGCCGTACAAGACAGGGGTAGGACTGAAGCTTTCTTT	CAVQDRGRTEAFF
TRBV10-1	TRBJ2-1	-	few	TGCGCCAGCAGTGAGTCATCCGATGAGCAGTTCTTC	CASSESSDEQFF
TRBV28	TRBJ2-1	TRBD2	-	TGTGCCAGCAGTTCCCGACTAGTAGCGGGAGGGAAATACAATGAGCAGTTCTTC	CASSSRLVAGGKYNEQFF
TRBV29-1	TRBJ1-1	TRBD1	-	TGCAGCGGAGGACAGGGAGGCACTGAAGCTTTCTTT	CSGGQGGTEAFF
TRBV19	TRBJ2-2	TRBD1	-	TGTGCCAGTACCCAAGGACAGGGGGCGTCAGGCACCGGGGAGCTGTTTTTT	CASTQGQGASGTGELFF
TRBV9	TRBJ2-1	-	-	TGTGCCAGCAGCGTAGGAGGACAAACCTACAATGAGCAGTTCTTC	CASSVGGQTYNEQFF
TRBV29-1	TRBJ1-1	-	-	TGCAGCGCTACGCGGGGATTGAACACTGAAGCTTTCTTT	CSATRGLNTEAFF
TRBV6-6	TRBJ2-7	-	-	TGTGCCAGCAGTTATTTTCAGGGGCACGAGCAGTACTTC	CASSYFQGHEQYF
TRBV7-2	TRBJ2-7	TRBD1	once	TGTGCCAGCAGCTCAGGACAGGGTCTCTTCTCCGAGCAGTACTTC	CASSSGQGLFSEQYF
TRBV6-6	TRBJ2-1	TRBD1	-	TGTGCCAGCAGTCCGACAGGGATGGGGAATGAGCAGTTCTTC	CASSPTGMGNEQFF
TRBV10-1	TRBJ2-3	-	-	TGCGCCAGCAGTGACCGGGACACAGATACGCAGTATTTT	CASSDRDTDTQYF
TRBV4-1	TRBJ2-1	-	-	TGCGCCAGCAGCCAGGAGGGGGTCTGGGAGGGTGAGCAGTTCTTC	CASSQEGVWEGEQFF
TRBV19	TRBJ1-6	-	-	TGTGCCAGTAGTATCCGCCCCACGACAGGAGCCAATTCACCCCTCCACTTT	CASSIRPTTGANSPLHF
TRBV7-2	TRBJ1-5	-	-	TGTGCCAGCAGCTTAGGTACTACCGGTAATCAGCCCCAGCATTTT	CASSLGTTGNQPQHF
TRBV11-2	TRBJ2-3	-	-	TGTGCCAGCAGCCGGGGAGATACGCAGTATTTT	CASSRGDTQYF
TRBV11-2	TRBJ1-4	TRBD1	-	TGTGCCAGCAGCTTAGTGGGACAGCCTAATGAAAAACTGTTTTTT	CASSLVGQPNEKLFF
TRBV28	TRBJ2-7	TRBD2	-	TGTGCCAGCAGGACCCGACTAGCAGGAAGGTACGAGCAGTACTTC	CASRTRLAGRYEQYF
TRBV28	TRBJ1-5	-	-	TGTGCCAGCAGTAACCCGGGCAATCAGCCCCAGCATTTT	CASSNPGNQPQHF
TRBV25-1	TRBJ1-1	-	-	TGTGCCAGCATTCAAGACAGCTTGAACACTGAAGCTTTCTTT	CASIQDSLNTEAFF